The 3 T cell receptor beta chains below all came from one sample that was sequenced in a study of cytomegalovirus exposure and HLA in healthy donors listed by TCRdb under 2017. Libraries were made using the immunoSEQ multiplex PCR assay. For the multiplex PCR, a mixture combining 60 forward primers for TCR Vbeta segments and 13 reverse primers for TCR Jbeta segments was used. Not all clones reach the TCRdb copy of this immuneACCESS table, which keeps in-frame sequences only. Checked studies attribute under half of the gap to unresolved V genes and leave the rest unexplained. Across this sample there are fewer than 150,000 clones, with around 80% seen only once. Approximately 4.8% of the sample lies in the top ten. The specimen sequenced was PBMCs. These receptors came from a man between 25 and 39 years old in good health.

This chain connects TRBV5-1 to TRBJ2-7; 11 nucleotides line up with TRBD1. From germline, CDR1 is SGHRS and CDR2 YFSETQ. The V segment lost 1 base and the J segment 5 bases; nucleotides outside the gene matches: 5. This CDR3 contains 15 residues. The CDR3 spells CASSLRTGGSDEQYF. Here the CDR3 DNA reads TGCGCCAGCAGCTTGCGGACAGGGGGCTCTGACGAGCAGTACTTC. Full variable domain (rest looked up from reference TRBV5-1 and TRBJ2-7): KAGVTQTPRYLIKTRGQQVTLSCSPISGHRSVSWYQQTPGQGLQFLFEYFSETQRNKGNFPGRFSGRQFSNSRSEMNVSTLELGDSALYLCASSLRTGGSDEQYFGPGTRLTVT.

The chain employs TRBV7-6 and TRBJ2-5; 10 nucleotides line up with TRBD2. The J call may be mistaken, given a closer DNA end match to TRBJ2-7. The CDR3 covers 14 residues. Germline assignment: CDR1 SGHVS and CDR2 FNYEAQ. DNA of the CDR3: TGTGCCAGCAGCTACGGGACTAGCGACTACGAGCAGTACTTC. Translated: CASSYGTSDYEQYF.

V is TRBV5-1 and J is TRBJ2-3, with a weak D call TRBD2 (5 bases). The CDR3 length is 13 residues. The V gene's germline CDR1 is SGHRS and CDR2 YFSETQ. Trimming removed 3 bases at V and 4 bases at J, with 9 bases between. The CDR3 sequence: CASSSSGADTQYF. The CDR3 DNA reads TGCGCCAGCAGCTCCTCCGGGGCAGATACGCAGTATTTT.